This TCR beta chain was captured in a study of cytomegalovirus exposure and HLA in healthy donors. J gave up 7 bases and V 2 bases, and 12 bases lay outside the gene matches. The germline gives CDR1 GTSNPN, CDR2 SVGIG (reference sequence). There are 15 residues in the CDR3. This clone appeared a few times. Its antigen is unknown. General study results and limits: In a later analysis, specific HLA alleles were associated with 16,000 or so TCR beta sequences at a 0.05 false discovery rate. Most TCR beta V segments were productive about 90% or about 30% of the time in an earlier analysis. A later analysis showed that HLA-associated TCR beta chains had undergone more clonal expansion than equally common others.

The PCR contained 60 Vbeta and 13 Jbeta primers. As originally analysed: Later, 65 million to 90 million unique TCR beta chains were counted in an analysis, and some 10 million of them were shared. Here immunoSEQ multiplex PCR was the method, and the copy in TCRdb shows in-frame clones only, minus some. Clonal size and the V and J genes are those of that table, whereas D and trimming came from the DNA. The sample lists approximately 150,000 clones, around 81% occurring once. The TCR was taken from a woman aged 40 to 50 in good health and CMV-seronegative. The material sequenced was PBMCs. The V gene is TRBV30, the J gene TRBJ2-5, with 8 bases fitting TRBD1. CDR3 bases: TGTGCCTGGAGTATCCGGACAGGGCTTTCAAGGACCCAGTACTTC. It is translated as CAWSIRTGLSRTQYF. Supplemented by reference TRBV30 and TRBJ2-5, the full variable domain reads SQTIHQWPATLVQPVGSPLSLECTVEGTSNPNLYWYRQAAGRGLQLLFYSVGIGQISSEVPQNLSASRPQDRQFILSSKKLLLSDSGFYLCAWSIRTGLSRTQYFGPGTRLLVL.